The 27 T cell receptor beta chains in this list originate from one sample, sequenced in a study of cytomegalovirus exposure and HLA in healthy donors. PCR employed 60 Vbeta and 13 Jbeta primers. Clones were sequenced by immunoSEQ multiplex PCR, and TCRdb holds only the in-frame ones, with some missing. The sample records approximately 220,000 clones, approximately 80% being singletons. Specimen: PBMCs. These receptors originate from a boy aged 2 to 10 in good health and CMV-seronegative.

This clone came up a few times. The chain joins TRBV5-5 to TRBJ2-1, with 13 positions matching TRBD2. Germline assignment: CDR1 SGHKS and CDR2 YYEKEE (reference sequence). The CDR3 covers 15 residues. V was pared by 0 bases and J by 9 bases, with 3 bases of the junction left unmatched. The CDR3 region is CASSLGTSGGREQFF. For the CDR3, the DNA is TGTGCCAGCAGCTTGGGGACTAGCGGGGGCCGTGAGCAGTTCTTC. The variable domain in full, with the rest retrieved from reference TRBV5-5 and TRBJ2-1, is DAGVTQSPTHLIKTRGQQVTLRCSPISGHKSVSWYQQVLGQGPQFIFQYYEKEERGRGNFPDRFSARQFPNYSSELNVNALLLGDSALYLCASSLGTSGGREQFFGPGTRLTVL.

J is TRBJ2-5 and V is TRBV5-1; 10 bases are shared with TRBD2. The junction had 12 bases not matched to a gene; V was cut back by 3 bases and J by 4 bases. This CDR3 is built from 17 residues. Germline CDR1 reads SGHRS; CDR2 reads YFSETQ. CDR3 amino acids: CASSSALPAGGLETQYF. The DNA for the CDR3 is TGCGCCAGCAGCTCGGCCCTGCCAGCGGGGGGGCTAGAGACCCAGTACTTC.

This clone was observed once. This chain joins TRBV30 and TRBJ1-6; 8 bases match TRBD1. The junction had 3 bases not matched to a gene; V was cut back by 3 bases and J by 8 bases. The CDR3 extends over 13 amino acids. From germline, CDR1 is GTSNPN and CDR2 SVGIG (reference sequence). CDR3 sequence reads: CAWSSGGDSPLHF. The CDR3, as DNA: TGTGCCTGGAGCTCAGGGGGCGATTCACCCCTCCACTTT.

The V call is TRBV7-9, the J call TRBJ2-5; D is perhaps TRBD1 (5 bases). The DNA end lines up better with TRBJ2-7; the J call may be wrong. Germline V gene lookup returns CDR1 SEHNR and CDR2 FQNEAQ (reference sequence). The CDR3 has 14 amino acids. CDR3 in amino acids: CASSEVKTVYEQYF. Here the CDR3 DNA reads TGTGCCAGCAGCGAAGTAAAGACAGTTTACGAGCAGTACTTC.

The chain links TRBV7-2 to TRBJ2-5, with TRBD1 as a possible D gene (6 bases). CDR1 and CDR2 (germline): SGHTA, FQGNSA. The V and J ends lost 2 bases and 6 bases respectively, with 13 bases between them. CDR3 length: 14 amino acids. This chain's CDR3 is CASSLNRDGKTQYF. CDR3 coding DNA: TGTGCCAGCAGCTTAAACAGGGACGGGAAGACCCAGTACTTC. Looking up the rest from reference TRBV7-2 and TRBJ2-5 gives the full variable domain: GAGVSQSPSNKVTEKGKDVELRCDPISGHTALYWYRQSLGQGLEFLIYFQGNSAPDKSGLPSDRFSAERTGGSVSTLTIQRTQQEDSAVYLCASSLNRDGKTQYFGPGTRLLVL.

The chain recombines TRBV19 with TRBJ2-2; the D is unclear. Germline V gene sequence: CDR1 LNHDA, CDR2 SQIVND (reference sequence). The CDR3 covers 13 residues. V lost 6 bases, J lost 3 bases, and 8 bases lay in between. The CDR3 bases are TGTGCCAGTAGGGCATATTACACCGGGGAGCTGTTTTTT. Amino acid sequence: CASRAYYTGELFF.

The chain links TRBV30 to TRBJ2-7; possibly TRBD2 for D (6 bases). Germline assignment: CDR1 GTSNPN and CDR2 SVGIG (reference sequence). The CDR3 contains 13 residues. The V and J ends lost 5 bases and 4 bases respectively, with 15 bases between them. CDR3 region: CAWAGTGLYEQYF. The CDR3 region has the DNA TGTGCCTGGGCTGGGACTGGATTGTACGAGCAGTACTTC.

V is TRBV5-1 and J is TRBJ1-1, with TRBD1 matching over 7 bases. The germline V gene has CDR1 SGHRS and CDR2 YFSETQ. V was clipped by 2 bases and J by 3 bases; unmatched bases: 7. The CDR3 is 15 residues long. In DNA form, the CDR3 reads TGCGCCAGCAGCTTAAGGGGGCTGGCAGACACTGAAGCTTTCTTT. This gives the protein CASSLRGLADTEAFF.

The chain couples TRBV5-4 to TRBJ1-5; D is possibly TRBD1 (6 bases). With 0 bases removed from V and 4 bases from J, the gap between germline ends came to 8 bases. The CDR3 contains 14 residues. The germline CDR1 and CDR2 sequences are SGHNT and YYREEE (reference sequence). CDR3 nucleotide sequence: TGTGCCAGCAGCTTGGACAGGGCGAATCAGCCCCAGCATTTT. Protein sequence: CASSLDRANQPQHF.

V and J are TRBV19 and TRBJ1-4; D gene ambiguous. V was clipped by 6 bases and J by 4 bases, with 9 bases between them. Germline V gene data show CDR1 as LNHDA and CDR2 as SQIVND (reference sequence). This CDR3 spans 13 amino acids. The DNA of the CDR3 is TGTGCCAGTAGAAGTACAAGTAATGAAAAACTGTTTTTT. Residues: CASRSTSNEKLFF.

The J gene is TRBJ2-2, the V gene TRBV5-1; D is possibly TRBD2 (5 bases). Germline V gene data show CDR1 as SGHRS and CDR2 as YFSETQ. The CDR3 sequence is 16 residues long. The ends were cut back, 0 bases at V and 1 base at J, with 10 bases in the middle. For the CDR3, the DNA is TGCGCCAGCAGCTTGGCCCCCAGCGGGAACACCGGGGAGCTGTTTTTT. It codes for CASSLAPSGNTGELFF.

V usage is TRBV28 and J usage is TRBJ2-1; TRBD2 is a possible D gene (6 bases). The CDR3 has 14 amino acids. Trimming took off 5 bases at V and 3 bases at J, with 11 bases between the two ends. Germline V gives CDR1 MDHEN, CDR2 SYDVKM. CDR3: CASSNPGSYNEQFF. DNA for the CDR3: TGTGCCAGCAGTAACCCCGGGAGCTACAATGAGCAGTTCTTC.

The chain has TRBV18 and TRBJ2-2, with 7 bases identical to TRBD1. Per the germline V gene, CDR1 is KGHSH and CDR2 is LQKENI. V was clipped by 1 base and J by 6 bases; unmatched bases: 5. The CDR3 contains 15 residues. The CDR3 DNA follows: TGTGCCAGCTCACCACGACAGGGTACGGCCGGGGAGCTGTTTTTT. Translating it yields CASSPRQGTAGELFF.

The genes are TRBV5-1 and TRBJ1-2, with 7 bases matching TRBD1. V shed 2 bases and J 8 bases; nucleotides not matched to a gene: 3. CDR3 length: 12 residues. Germline V lookup: CDR1 SGHRS, CDR2 YFSETQ. As DNA, the CDR3 is TGCGCCAGCAGCTTAACAGGGGCCGGCTACACCTTC. It is translated as CASSLTGAGYTF.

This rearrangement joins TRBV9 to TRBJ2-5, with TRBD2 identical over 13 bases. The J call may be incorrect, as the DNA end agrees better with TRBJ2-7. CDR3 length: 16 amino acids. In germline, CDR1 is SGDLS, CDR2 YYNGEE. CDR3 loop: CASSVGGTSGTYEQYF. The CDR3 region has the DNA TGTGCCAGCAGCGTAGGGGGGACTAGCGGGACCTACGAGCAGTACTTC.

The gene calls are TRBV2 and TRBJ1-1; D gene unclear. The CDR3 covers 14 residues. Trimming took 1 base from V and 0 from J, leaving 6 bases between them. Germline CDR1 and CDR2: SNHLY and FYNNEI. The CDR3: CASSEDAVNTEAFF. CDR3 sequence (DNA): TGTGCCAGCAGTGAAGACGCGGTGAACACTGAAGCTTTCTTT.

The V gene is TRBV2, the J gene TRBJ1-2; D is undetermined. CDR1 and CDR2 (germline): SNHLY, FYNNEI. The germline V and J ends were trimmed by 7 bases and 4 bases, with 13 bases remaining between them. CDR3 length: 13 amino acids. The CDR3 region has the DNA TGTGCCAGCACAGGCCGGGAGGTCTATGGCTACACCTTC. It specifies CASTGREVYGYTF. Full variable domain (missing parts from reference TRBV2 and TRBJ1-2): EPEVTQTPSHQVTQMGQEVILRCVPISNHLYFYWYRQILGQKVEFLVSFYNNEISEKSEIFDDQFSVERPDGSNFTLKIRSTKLEDSAMYFCASTGREVYGYTFGSGTRLTVV.

V gene TRBV5-5 combines with J gene TRBJ2-6; maybe TRBD1 (5 bases). The germline V gene has CDR1 SGHKS and CDR2 YYEKEE (reference sequence). The CDR3 extends over 16 amino acids. V lost 2 bases to trimming and J lost 2 bases, with 11 bases between them. The CDR3 here is CASSLQTGTGANVLTF. CDR3 DNA sequence: TGTGCCAGCAGCTTACAAACAGGAACTGGGGCCAACGTCCTGACTTTC. Combining the CDR3 with reference TRBV5-5 and TRBJ2-6 gives the whole variable domain DAGVTQSPTHLIKTRGQQVTLRCSPISGHKSVSWYQQVLGQGPQFIFQYYEKEERGRGNFPDRFSARQFPNYSSELNVNALLLGDSALYLCASSLQTGTGANVLTFGAGSRLTVL.

In its sample, this clone was seen once. This chain joins TRBV28 and TRBJ1-1; TRBD1 matches 7 bases. The germline CDR1 and CDR2 sequences are MDHEN and SYDVKM. Trimming removed 3 bases from V and 7 bases from J; junction bases left unmatched: 8. The CDR3 has 14 amino acids. CDR3 in amino acids: CASSFGGQTIEAFF. CDR3 DNA sequence: TGTGCCAGCAGTTTTGGGGGACAGACGATTGAAGCTTTCTTT.

This clone was seen only a few times. The V and J genes are TRBV5-1 and TRBJ2-1; 9 bases match TRBD2. The V gene end was trimmed by 1 base and the J gene end by 2 bases; junction bases not matched to a gene: 4. Germline V gives CDR1 SGHRS, CDR2 YFSETQ. There are 16 residues in the CDR3. CDR3 DNA: TGCGCCAGCAGCTTGTACGGGACTAGCACCTACAATGAGCAGTTCTTC. It specifies CASSLYGTSTYNEQFF.

V is TRBV27 and J is TRBJ1-2, with D perhaps TRBD1 (6 bases). The germline CDR1 and CDR2 sequences are MNHEY and SMNVEV (reference sequence). The CDR3 runs to 14 residues. Trimming removed 5 bases at V and 7 bases at J, with 17 bases between. This chain's CDR3 is CASSRGGWGGGYTF. CDR3 nucleotides: TGTGCCAGCAGTAGGGGGGGCTGGGGTGGTGGCTACACCTTC.

This chain links TRBV5-8 with TRBJ2-3, with 9 bases lining up with TRBD2. Trimming at V came to 3 bases and at J to 1 base, leaving 3 bases not matched to a gene. The CDR3 contains 15 residues. The germline V gene has CDR1 SGHTS and CDR2 YDEGEE. This CDR3 reads CASSSGTSRTDTQYF. The DNA of the CDR3 is TGTGCCAGCAGCTCCGGGACTAGCCGCACAGATACGCAGTATTTT.

The genes are TRBV7-3 and TRBJ2-2; D is uncertain. The V gene's germline CDR1 is SGHTA and CDR2 FQGTGA. This CDR3 spans 14 amino acids. V was shortened by 0 bases and J by 5 bases, with 7 bases between the two germline ends. CDR3 residues: CASSLTEATGELFF. The CDR3 nucleotides are TGTGCCAGCAGCTTAACGGAAGCGACCGGGGAGCTGTTTTTT.

The chain couples TRBV7-6 to TRBJ1-2; possible D gene TRBD1, 6 bases. Trimming pared 1 base from V and 8 bases from J, leaving 14 bases between. Germline loops: CDR1 SGHVS, CDR2 FNYEAQ. This CDR3 is 14 amino acids long. The CDR3 here is CASSLDRAGAGYTF. The DNA of the CDR3 is TGTGCCAGCAGCTTAGACCGCGCGGGGGCCGGCTACACCTTC.

The V and J genes are TRBV9 and TRBJ2-7; possibly TRBD2 for D (6 bases). In germline, CDR1 is SGDLS, CDR2 YYNGEE. CDR3 length: 15 amino acids. The V end was cut by 1 base, the J end by 2 bases, with 13 bases between. CDR3 in amino acids: CASSVSSSGPYEQYF. The CDR3 DNA is TGTGCCAGCAGCGTAAGTAGTAGCGGACCCTACGAGCAGTACTTC.

This chain connects TRBV6-5 to TRBJ2-5, with 8 positions matching TRBD2. Germline CDR1 and CDR2: MNHEY and SVGAGI. The CDR3 has 14 amino acids. V lost 4 bases, J lost 4 bases, and 5 bases stayed unmatched. The CDR3 nucleotides read TGTGCCAGCAGTTTAACTAGCGGATCAGAGACCCAGTACTTC. This sequence encodes CASSLTSGSETQYF.

The chain employs TRBV11-2 and TRBJ2-3, with D perhaps TRBD1 (6 bases). Trimming took off 7 bases at V and 1 base at J, with 9 bases between the two ends. This CDR3 contains 13 residues. Germline CDR1 is SGHAT and CDR2 is FQNNGV. CDR3 region: CASTEGGTDTQYF. The DNA of the CDR3 is TGTGCCAGCACCGAGGGGGGCACAGATACGCAGTATTTT.